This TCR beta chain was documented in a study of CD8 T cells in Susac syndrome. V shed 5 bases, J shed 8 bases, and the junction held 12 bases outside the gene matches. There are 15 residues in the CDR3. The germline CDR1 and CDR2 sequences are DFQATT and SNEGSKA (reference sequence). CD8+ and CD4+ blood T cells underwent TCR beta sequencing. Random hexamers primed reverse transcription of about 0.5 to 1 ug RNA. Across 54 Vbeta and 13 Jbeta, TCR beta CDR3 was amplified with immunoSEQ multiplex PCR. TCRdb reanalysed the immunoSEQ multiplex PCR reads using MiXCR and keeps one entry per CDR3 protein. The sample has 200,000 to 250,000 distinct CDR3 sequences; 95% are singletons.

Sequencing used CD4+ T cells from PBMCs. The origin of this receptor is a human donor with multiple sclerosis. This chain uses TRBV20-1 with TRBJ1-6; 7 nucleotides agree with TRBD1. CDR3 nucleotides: TGCAGTGCTCGCCCAAGGGACAGTCGGTATTCACCCCTCCACTTT. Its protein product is CSARPRDSRYSPLHF.